The rows below give T cell receptor beta chains drawn from one sample of a study of PD-1 blockade in classical Hodgkin lymphoma. The table came from immunoSEQ multiplex PCR; TCRdb's copy has only in-frame clones and leaves some out. The repertoire consists of tens of thousands of clones, with approximately 90% occurring once and the leading ten covering roughly 0.27%. Sequencing was performed on CD4+ T cells from blood, taken before the fourth cycle of nivolumab. The receptor set was obtained from a human donor with classical Hodgkin lymphoma. CDR3s include the opening cysteine and the closing phenylalanine or tryptophan. The D gene is left open where the match is weak. The size of a clone is reported for some rows only, either as once, few or many, or as a class for expanded clones.

v_gene,d_gene,j_gene,abundance,CDR3nt,CDR3aa
TRBV19,-,TRBJ1-4,-,TGTGCCAGTAGTATAAGGAGGTCTAATGAAAAACTGTTTTTT,CASSIRRSNEKLFF
TRBV28,-,TRBJ1-1,once,TGTGCCAGCAGTTATCTCACGAACACTGAAGCTTTCTTT,CASSYLTNTEAFF
TRBV27,-,TRBJ2-5,-,TGTGCCAGCAGTTCGCCCGGGGGTCGAGAGACCCAGTACTTC,CASSSPGGRETQYF
TRBV7-2,TRBD2,TRBJ2-7,-,TGTGCCAGCAGCTTAGACGGGAGGTCCTACGAGCAGTACTTC,CASSLDGRSYEQYF
TRBV5-1,TRBD1,TRBJ1-1,-,TGCGCCAGCAGCAAGGGACAGATTATGAACACTGAAGCTTTCTTT,CASSKGQIMNTEAFF
TRBV28,-,TRBJ1-2,few,TGTGCCAGCAGTTCCTCCCCGCTGAACTATGGCTACACCTTC,CASSSSPLNYGYTF
TRBV19,-,TRBJ1-5,-,TGTGCCAGTAGTGGGTCAATCAGTAATCAGCCCCAGCATTTT,CASSGSISNQPQHF
TRBV2,TRBD1,TRBJ1-2,-,TGTGCCAGCATCAAGGACAGGGGCCCAGTGTGGTCCTATGGCTACACCTTC,CASIKDRGPVWSYGYTF
TRBV7-7,TRBD1,TRBJ2-7,-,TGTGCCTCCGGACAGGGAAAGAACTACGAGCAGTACTTC,CASGQGKNYEQYF
TRBV7-9,-,TRBJ2-7,-,TGTGCCAGCAGCTTATATGGGGGAAGGGAAGAGCAGTACTTC,CASSLYGGREEQYF
TRBV6-6,-,TRBJ1-5,-,TGTGCCAGCAGTTATGGCGGTGGGGGCAATCAGCCCCAGCATTTT,CASSYGGGGNQPQHF
TRBV25-1,TRBD2,TRBJ2-1,-,TGTGCCAGCAGTGAATATAAGGGGAGCGGGGAATACAATGAGCAGTTCTTC,CASSEYKGSGEYNEQFF
TRBV27,TRBD2,TRBJ2-7,-,TGTGCCAGCAGTTTATCTCCTCTCCCTAGCGGGAGCCGCTACGAGCAGTACTTC,CASSLSPLPSGSRYEQYF
TRBV6-5,TRBD1,TRBJ1-1,-,TGTGCCAGCAGTTCCCGGACAGGTAACACTGAAGCTTTCTTT,CASSSRTGNTEAFF
TRBV7-6,TRBD2,TRBJ2-1,once,TGTGCCAGCAGCTTCGGACTAGCCCAAAGCTCCTACAATGAGCAGTTCTTC,CASSFGLAQSSYNEQFF
TRBV28,TRBD1,TRBJ1-1,-,TGTGCCAGCAGTTTGCTTAGGGGGCAGAACACTGAAGCTTTCTTT,CASSLLRGQNTEAFF